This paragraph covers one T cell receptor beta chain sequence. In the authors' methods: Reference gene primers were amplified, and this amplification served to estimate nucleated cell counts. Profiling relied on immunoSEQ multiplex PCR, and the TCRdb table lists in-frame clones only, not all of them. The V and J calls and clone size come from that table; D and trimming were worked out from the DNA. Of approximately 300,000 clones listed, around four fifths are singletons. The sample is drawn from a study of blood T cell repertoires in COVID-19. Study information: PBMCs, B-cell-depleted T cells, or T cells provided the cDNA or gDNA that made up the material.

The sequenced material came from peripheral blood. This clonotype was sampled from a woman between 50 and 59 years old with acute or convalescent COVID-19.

The CDR3 DNA is TGTGCCAGCACCCTACCCGGGGCTGGGGCCAACGTCCTGACTTTC. Amino acids: CASTLPGAGANVLTF. The rearrangement links TRBV2 to TRBJ2-6; tentatively, D is TRBD2 (5 bases). Germline V gene data show CDR1 as SNHLY and CDR2 as FYNNEI. Between the trimmed V and J ends, which lost 7 bases and 2 bases, there was a span of 12 bases. The CDR3 is 15 amino acids.